The 16 T cell receptor beta chains reported below all come from one sample, sequenced in a study of blood T cell repertoires in COVID-19. The table came from immunoSEQ multiplex PCR; TCRdb's copy has only in-frame clones and leaves some out. The repertoire holds under 200,000 clones, around three quarters seen once, with approximately 7% in the top ten. What was sequenced was peripheral blood. The receptors here all came from a man in his sixties or seventies with active or convalescent COVID-19.

This clone was counted between two and nine times. This chain uses TRBV12-5 with TRBJ2-7; TRBD1 matches 7 bases. Germline V gene data show CDR1 as LGHNT and CDR2 as FRNRAP. The CDR3 has 15 residues. Germline trimming cut 1 base from V and 5 bases from J; bases unmatched to any gene: 8. The DNA of the CDR3 is TGTGCTAGTGGTTTGGAACCACAGGGGATCAACGAGCAGTACTTC. The encoded protein is CASGLEPQGINEQYF. The whole variable domain, filled in from reference TRBV12-5 and TRBJ2-7, reads DARVTQTPRHKVTEMGQEVTMRCQPILGHNTVFWYRQTMMQGLELLAYFRNRAPLDDSGMPKDRFSAEMPDATLATLKIQPSEPRDSAVYFCASGLEPQGINEQYFGPGTRLTVT.

The rearrangement uses TRBV15 and TRBJ1-2; a possible D gene is TRBD1 (5 bases). The germline V and J ends were trimmed by 1 base and 3 bases, with 9 bases remaining between them. There are 14 residues in the CDR3. Germline-derived CDR1 and CDR2 are LNHNV and YYDKDF (reference sequence). CDR3 sequence (DNA): TGTGCCACCAGCAGAGCGGGGGGGGACTATGGCTACACCTTC. Translation: CATSRAGGDYGYTF.

The J gene is TRBJ1-4, the V gene TRBV3-1 (or the pseudogene TRBV3-2); the D gene is possibly TRBD1 (6 bases). V was cut by 0 bases and J by 10 bases, with 12 bases left in between. The CDR3 is 14 residues long. The germline V gene encodes CDR1 LGHDT and CDR2 YNNKEL (reference sequence). CDR3 sequence: CASSQEGGGGKLFF. The CDR3 nucleotides are TGTGCCAGCAGCCAAGAAGGCGGGGGCGGAAAACTGTTTTTT.

The gene calls are TRBV11-2 and TRBJ2-2; D perhaps matches TRBD2 (6 bases). CDR3 length: 16 residues. CDR1 and CDR2 from the germline V gene are SGHAT and FQNNGV. V dropped 1 base and J dropped 4 bases, with 13 bases sitting between them. CDR3 loop: CASSLGASVVTGELFF. Written as DNA, the CDR3 is TGTGCCAGCAGCTTAGGAGCTAGCGTGGTCACCGGGGAGCTGTTTTTT.

The chain joins TRBV13 to TRBJ2-1, with 7 bases lining up with TRBD2. Germline V CDR1 and CDR2: PRHDT, FYEKMQ (reference sequence). The CDR3 has 15 amino acids. V shed 2 bases, J shed 5 bases, and the junction held 6 bases outside the gene matches. This CDR3 reads CASSLRGVKDNEQFF. DNA of the CDR3: TGTGCCAGCAGCTTACGGGGGGTAAAAGACAATGAGCAGTTCTTC.

The chain couples TRBV19 to TRBJ1-5, with 7 bases that match TRBD1. CDR1 LNHDA and CDR2 SQIVND come from the germline V gene (reference sequence). This CDR3 is built from 14 residues. The ends lost 3 bases at V and 4 bases at J; junction bases unmatched: 3. The CDR3 nucleotides are TGTGCCAGTAGTATCGAGGGGGCTAATCAGCCCCAGCATTTT. Encoded protein: CASSIEGANQPQHF.

This chain uses TRBV10-2 with TRBJ1-2, with D perhaps TRBD1 (5 bases). The CDR3 covers 14 residues. Trimming left V 3 bases short and J 1 base short, with 9 bases between. Looked up from germline, CDR1 is WSHSY and CDR2 is SAAADI. The CDR3 spells CASSDRGGNYGYTF. CDR3 nucleotides: TGCGCCAGCAGTGATAGGGGCGGTAACTATGGCTACACCTTC.

By share, this clone ranks as medium-sized. The V call is TRBV27, the J call TRBJ2-1; 8 nucleotides agree with TRBD2. After removal of 6 bases from V and 0 bases from J, the junction contained 1 base not matched to a gene. CDR3 length: 14 residues. Looked up from germline, CDR1 is MNHEY and CDR2 is SMNVEV (reference sequence). The CDR3 here is CASSAGGSYNEQFF. The DNA of the CDR3 is TGTGCCAGCAGCGCGGGAGGCTCCTACAATGAGCAGTTCTTC.

In DNA, the CDR3 is TGTGCCAGCAGCTTAGGCAGTCTGAGCTACACCTTC. As protein: CASSLGSLSYTF. The chain combines TRBV7-2 with TRBJ1-2, with D uncertain. Germline V gene lookup returns CDR1 SGHTA and CDR2 FQGNSA. The V end lost 1 base, the J end lost 9 bases, and 9 bases lay between the germline ends. The CDR3 consists of 12 residues. The variable domain in full, completed from reference TRBV7-2 and TRBJ1-2, reads GAGVSQSPSNKVTEKGKDVELRCDPISGHTALYWYRQSLGQGLEFLIYFQGNSAPDKSGLPSDRFSAERTGGSVSTLTIQRTQQEDSAVYLCASSLGSLSYTFGSGTRLTVV.

This sequence joins TRBV9 and TRBJ1-4; D ambiguous. This CDR3 is built from 13 residues. The V end was cut by 7 bases, the J end by 1 base, with 8 bases between. Germline V CDR1 and CDR2: SGDLS, YYNGEE. The CDR3, as DNA: TGTGCCAGCGGAGGGTTAACTAATGAAAAACTGTTTTTT. Protein sequence: CASGGLTNEKLFF.

The CDR3 sequence is CASSMDRGHSPLHF. The CDR3 DNA sequence: TGTGCCAGTAGTATGGACAGGGGGCATTCACCCCTCCACTTT. V gene TRBV19 combines with J gene TRBJ1-6; TRBD1 aligns across 11 bases. This CDR3 contains 14 residues. Trimming took 3 bases from V and 8 from J; bases not matched to a gene: 0. CDR1 LNHDA and CDR2 SQIVND come from the germline V gene (reference sequence).

The V and J genes are TRBV18 and TRBJ2-2; perhaps TRBD2 as D (5 bases). CDR3 length equals 16 residues. From germline, CDR1 is KGHSH and CDR2 LQKENI. V dropped 0 bases and J dropped 4 bases, with 12 bases sitting between them. CDR3 in amino acids: CASSPPTSRGTGELFF. The CDR3 nucleotides read TGTGCCAGCTCACCACCGACATCACGGGGCACCGGGGAGCTGTTTTTT.

This chain joins TRBV6-5 and TRBJ2-7; 9 bases are a match to TRBD1. Trimming removed 5 bases from V and 3 bases from J; junction bases left unmatched: 8. CDR1 and CDR2 from the germline V gene are MNHEY and SVGAGI. There are 15 residues in the CDR3. This CDR3 is CASSHPGTGRYEQYF. CDR3 bases: TGTGCCAGCAGTCACCCTGGGACAGGGCGCTACGAGCAGTACTTC.

The chain links TRBV5-1 to TRBJ1-1, with a possible D match to TRBD1 (6 bases). Per germline, CDR1 SGHRS and CDR2 YFSETQ. Trimming left V 4 bases short and J 3 bases short, with 16 bases between. The CDR3 totals 15 residues. This chain's CDR3 is CASSPRGGVDTEAFF. As DNA, the CDR3 is TGCGCCAGCAGCCCGAGGGGGGGTGTGGACACTGAAGCTTTCTTT.

The V call is TRBV2, the J call TRBJ2-7, with 11 bases lining up with TRBD1. CDR1 SNHLY and CDR2 FYNNEI come from the germline V gene. There are 15 residues in the CDR3. The V gene end was trimmed by 4 bases and the J gene end by 3 bases; junction bases not matched to a gene: 5. CDR3 DNA: TGTGCCAGCAGTGGGACAGGGGGCGCTATCTACGAGCAGTACTTC. As protein: CASSGTGGAIYEQYF.

The chain has TRBV7-9 and TRBJ2-3; TRBD2 agrees at 7 bases. The J segment lost 5 bases and the V segment lost 2 bases, leaving 10 bases of the junction unmatched. Germline CDR1 is SEHNR and CDR2 is FQNEAQ (reference sequence). The CDR3 length is 16 residues. The CDR3 protein is CASSLPPAGREDTQYF. The DNA of the CDR3 is TGTGCCAGCAGCTTACCCCCAGCGGGAAGGGAAGATACGCAGTATTTT. The full variable domain, with the rest looked up from reference TRBV7-9 and TRBJ2-3, is DTGVSQNPRHKITKRGQNVTFRCDPISEHNRLYWYRQTLGQGPEFLTYFQNEAQLEKSRLLSDRFSAERPKGSFSTLEIQRTEQGDSAMYLCASSLPPAGREDTQYFGPGTRLTVL.